The clone carrying this TCR beta chain was observed a handful of times. The record originates from a study of T-cell reconstitution after alpha-beta-depleted transplantation in children. A TCRbeta library incorporating unique molecular identifiers was prepared. TCRdb re-derived calls from the PCR reads in MiXCR, one entry per CDR3 protein. The sample holds hundreds of thousands of distinct CDR3 sequences, roughly 15% seen once. The source is a male patient between 2 and 15 years old who had a stem cell transplant for acute lymphoblastic leukemia, so the T cells may come from the graft donor. Source: PBMCs, mostly from graft donor cells, taken 360 days after TCRalphabeta/CD19-depleted stem cell transplant.

CDR3 nucleotides: TGTGCCAGCAGCCGTTCCGGACTAGCGGGAAACACAGATACGCAGTATTTT. Residues: CASSRSGLAGNTDTQYF. The gene calls are TRBV28 and TRBJ2-3; 12 bases are a match to TRBD2. The ends lost 6 bases at V and 2 bases at J; junction bases unmatched: 9. From germline, CDR1 is MDHEN and CDR2 SYDVKM. The CDR3 has 17 amino acids.